Below, 22 T cell receptor beta chains from the same sample are listed, as sequenced in a study of blood T cell repertoires in COVID-19. Here immunoSEQ multiplex PCR was the method, and the copy in TCRdb shows in-frame clones only, minus some. The sample lists a few hundred thousand clones; approximately 83% were seen once. The sequenced sample consisted of peripheral blood. The receptors were sampled from a woman in her 70s with acute or convalescent COVID-19.

This chain links TRBV28 with TRBJ1-1; 10 bases map to TRBD1. V trimming: 4 bases; J trimming: 5 bases; junction bases outside the gene matches: 4. Germline values: CDR1 MDHEN, CDR2 SYDVKM. The CDR3 totals 14 residues. Written as DNA, the CDR3 is TGTGCCAGCAGTTCGACAGGGGGCCCGACTGAAGCTTTCTTT. Amino acid sequence: CASSSTGGPTEAFF.

This clone was detected once. This chain links TRBV7-9 with TRBJ2-7, with 8 bases lining up with TRBD1. Unmatched junction bases numbered 11, after V lost 5 bases and J lost 5 bases. CDR3 length: 15 amino acids. Germline V gene sequence: CDR1 SEHNR, CDR2 FQNEAQ (reference sequence). The CDR3 bases are TGTGCCAGCAGCCCGCCAGGGGGCACCTTGAACGAGCAGTACTTC. Its translation is CASSPPGGTLNEQYF. Drawing the rest from reference TRBV7-9 and TRBJ2-7, the complete variable domain is DTGVSQNPRHKITKRGQNVTFRCDPISEHNRLYWYRQTLGQGPEFLTYFQNEAQLEKSRLLSDRFSAERPKGSFSTLEIQRTEQGDSAMYLCASSPPGGTLNEQYFGPGTRLTVT.

The chain couples TRBV12-3 or TRBV12-4 to TRBJ1-1; a weak D match, TRBD1 (6 bases). This CDR3 has 13 residues. The V gene lost 3 bases and the J gene lost 4 bases, with 9 bases spanning the gap. In DNA, the CDR3 is TGTGCCAGCAGTTTCGGGGGGCGCACTGAAGCTTTCTTT. Translated: CASSFGGRTEAFF.

The rearrangement links TRBV2 to TRBJ1-2, with D uncertain. V lost 2 bases to trimming and J lost 2 bases, with 6 bases between them. Per germline, CDR1 SNHLY and CDR2 FYNNEI. This CDR3 has 13 amino acids. CDR3 coding DNA: TGTGCCAGCAGTGAACAACGGAACTATGGCTACACCTTC. It specifies CASSEQRNYGYTF.

This clone was seen more than once but under ten times. The rearrangement uses TRBV24-1 and TRBJ1-2, with TRBD1 as a possible D gene (5 bases). Per germline, CDR1 KGHDR and CDR2 SFDVKD. CDR3 size: 16 residues. V shed 5 bases and J shed 3 bases, with 18 bases lying between them. The CDR3 DNA reads as TGTGCCACCAGTGCTCCTTCGGTGGGGGGAGACTATGGCTACACCTTC. It encodes CATSAPSVGGDYGYTF.

The chain uses TRBV2 and TRBJ1-1; D remains ambiguous. Trimming removed 4 bases from V and 3 bases from J, with 12 bases in between. CDR1 and CDR2 (germline): SNHLY, FYNNEI. This CDR3 region has 14 residues. The CDR3, as DNA: TGTGCCAGCAGTGTATCTAGGTCGGACACTGAAGCTTTCTTT. Its protein is CASSVSRSDTEAFF.

V and J are TRBV14 and TRBJ2-7, with 15 bases matching TRBD2. V shed 0 bases, J shed 6 bases, and the junction held 6 bases outside the gene matches. CDR1 and CDR2 from the germline V gene are SGHDN and FVKESK. This CDR3 is 17 amino acids long. In DNA form, the CDR3 reads TGTGCCAGCAGCCAAGATTTCGGACTAGCGGGGGGGAGCGAGCAGTACTTC. This translates into CASSQDFGLAGGSEQYF.

As to this clone: The sample has other DNA sequences that encode this CDR3 too. The chain combines TRBV6-5 with TRBJ1-5; 10 bases map to TRBD1. The CDR3 is 13 amino acids. Germline V gene sequence: CDR1 MNHEY, CDR2 SVGAGI. The ends lost 6 bases at V and 7 bases at J; junction bases unmatched: 3. CDR3 loop: CASSRTGGQPQHF. For the CDR3, the DNA is TGTGCCAGCAGCAGGACAGGGGGACAGCCCCAGCATTTT.

The V gene is TRBV7-3, the J gene TRBJ2-1; D call uncertain. The CDR3 sequence is 13 residues long. CDR1 and CDR2 (germline): SGHTA, FQGTGA. V was trimmed by 6 bases and J by 1 base, leaving 7 bases between them. The CDR3, as DNA: TGTGCCAGCAGTTCGCGGTCCTACAATGAGCAGTTCTTC. Amino acid sequence: CASSSRSYNEQFF. The whole variable domain, remainder taken from reference TRBV7-3 and TRBJ2-1, is GAGVSQTPSNKVTEKGKYVELRCDPISGHTALYWYRQSLGQGPEFLIYFQGTGAADDSGLPNDRFFAVRPEGSVSTLKIQRTERGDSAVYLCASSSRSYNEQFFGPGTRLTVL.

The rearrangement links TRBV27 to TRBJ2-3; 10 bases line up with TRBD2. Germline lookup yields CDR1 MNHEY and CDR2 SMNVEV (reference sequence). This CDR3 is built from 16 residues. J gave up 5 bases and V 2 bases, and 7 bases lay outside the gene matches. The CDR3 spells CASSLRSGGVVDTQYF. DNA for the CDR3: TGTGCCAGCAGTTTAAGGAGCGGGGGGGTGGTAGATACGCAGTATTTT.

The V gene is TRBV3-1 (or the pseudogene TRBV3-2), the J gene TRBJ2-5, with 8 bases fitting TRBD2. There are 14 residues in the CDR3. In germline, CDR1 is LGHDT, CDR2 YNNKEL (reference sequence). With V trimmed by 4 bases and J by 4 bases, 5 bases remained unmatched. CDR3 bases: TGTGCCAGCAGCCCAGGACTAGCAGGAGAGACCCAGTACTTC. It translates to CASSPGLAGETQYF.

The J gene is TRBJ1-2, the V gene TRBV7-2; 12 nucleotides align to TRBD1. Germline V CDR1 and CDR2: SGHTA, FQGNSA. V gave up 6 bases and J gave up 8 bases; unmatched junction bases: 16. The CDR3 consists of 17 residues. CDR3 DNA sequence: TGTGCCAGCAGATCCGGGACAGGGGGCGCCCAATCTCTGGGCTACACCTTC. Translated: CASRSGTGGAQSLGYTF. The full variable domain, with the rest looked up from reference TRBV7-2 and TRBJ1-2, is GAGVSQSPSNKVTEKGKDVELRCDPISGHTALYWYRQSLGQGLEFLIYFQGNSAPDKSGLPSDRFSAERTGGSVSTLTIQRTQQEDSAVYLCASRSGTGGAQSLGYTFGSGTRLTVV.

This clone was seen only a few times. The rearrangement uses TRBV3-1 (or the pseudogene TRBV3-2) and TRBJ1-5; D is uncertain. Trimming removed 1 base from V and 7 bases from J, with 11 bases in between. In germline, CDR1 is LGHDT, CDR2 YNNKEL (reference sequence). This CDR3 is built from 14 residues. CDR3 nucleotide sequence: TGTGCCAGCAGCCAAGTGGGGTCGGGACAGCCCCAGCATTTT. This translates into CASSQVGSGQPQHF.

The chain employs TRBV18 and TRBJ1-5; D gene ambiguous. This CDR3 has 15 amino acids. Trimming left V 2 bases short and J 1 base short, with 9 bases between. Germline CDR1 reads KGHSH; CDR2 reads LQKENI. The chain's CDR3 is CASSPAGGSNQPQHF. CDR3 DNA: TGTGCCAGCTCACCAGCAGGAGGGAGCAATCAGCCCCAGCATTTT.

The chain uses TRBV4-1 and TRBJ2-3, with D perhaps TRBD1 (6 bases). This CDR3 is 18 amino acids long. The V end was cut by 0 bases, the J end by 6 bases, with 22 bases between. Germline V CDR1 and CDR2: MGHRA, YSYEKL. CDR3 loop: CASSQDPPTGFLRDTQYF. The CDR3 DNA is TGCGCCAGCAGCCAAGATCCGCCTACAGGGTTTTTGAGGGATACGCAGTATTTT.

The gene calls are TRBV6-5 and TRBJ1-5, with a tentative D call TRBD1 (5 bases). The CDR3 is made up of 14 amino acids. Trimming removed 6 bases from V and 6 bases from J, with 15 bases in between. Germline values: CDR1 MNHEY, CDR2 SVGAGI. CDR3 nucleotide sequence: TGTGCCAGCAGCTTCGGGACTCCCGGTCAGCCCCAGCATTTT. It is translated as CASSFGTPGQPQHF.

This chain links TRBV6-2 or TRBV6-3 with TRBJ1-1, with D perhaps matching TRBD1 (6 bases). With 6 bases removed from V and 7 bases from J, the gap between germline ends came to 12 bases. The CDR3 runs 12 residues. Germline CDR1 and CDR2: MNHEY and SVGEGT. Written as DNA, the CDR3 is TGTGCCAGCAGCCTTGGACAGATTGAAGCTTTCTTT. Translation: CASSLGQIEAFF.

The gene calls are TRBV6-6 and TRBJ1-2; D is ambiguous. The CDR3 runs 14 residues. Germline-derived CDR1 and CDR2 are MNHNY and SVGAGI (reference sequence). The ends were cut back, 0 bases at V and 2 bases at J, with 7 bases in the middle. The CDR3: CASSYSQPNYGYTF. The CDR3 DNA is TGTGCCAGCAGTTACTCACAGCCCAACTATGGCTACACCTTC.

DNA for the CDR3: TGTGCCAGCAGCTTGGCAGGAGGACAGGGGGTCACAGATACGCAGTATTTT. Translation: CASSLAGGQGVTDTQYF. The chain has TRBV5-6 and TRBJ2-3, with 10 bases matching TRBD1. Per germline, CDR1 SGHDT and CDR2 YYEEEE. The CDR3 is 17 amino acids. J lost 2 bases, V lost 0 bases, and 6 bases had no gene match.

The chain recombines TRBV5-1 with TRBJ2-1, with D possibly TRBD2 on 6 matching bases. This CDR3 spans 16 amino acids. Germline-derived CDR1 and CDR2 are SGHRS and YFSETQ. The ends were cut back, 1 base at V and 0 bases at J, with 11 bases in the middle. The CDR3 bases are TGCGCCAGCAGCTTGATCGATAGCGGCTCCTACAATGAGCAGTTCTTC. This codes for CASSLIDSGSYNEQFF.

This rearrangement joins TRBV6-5 to TRBJ1-2; perhaps TRBD1 as D (6 bases). CDR1 is MNHEY, CDR2 SVGAGI, per germline. The CDR3 loop spans 12 amino acids. V lost 5 bases and J 4 bases, leaving 8 bases between the germline ends. The CDR3 nucleotides are TGTGCCAGCAGTATGGACAGCTATGGCTACACCTTC. This sequence encodes CASSMDSYGYTF.

This chain connects TRBV9 to TRBJ2-3; possibly TRBD1 for D (6 bases). The CDR3 spans 17 residues. Trimming removed 3 bases at V and 0 bases at J, with 17 bases between. The germline V gene encodes CDR1 SGDLS and CDR2 YYNGEE. The CDR3: CASSGPVDRRSTDTQYF. As DNA, the CDR3 is TGTGCCAGCAGCGGTCCCGTCGACAGGAGAAGCACAGATACGCAGTATTTT.